This TCR beta chain stems from a study of cytomegalovirus exposure and HLA in healthy donors. 13 Jbeta primers and 60 Vbeta primers were used for the PCR. Assay used: immunoSEQ multiplex PCR; TCRdb lists only in-frame clones, some missing. The sample includes around 150,000 clones, approximately 71% of them seen just once. Trimming pared 2 bases from V and 4 bases from J, leaving 9 bases between. This CDR3 is built from 13 residues. CDR1 and CDR2 (germline): SGHTS, YDEGEE. The clonotype was recovered from a man between 50 and 59 years old in good health and CMV-seronegative. The sequenced material came from PBMCs. The chain has TRBV5-8 and TRBJ2-5; unclear D gene. CDR3 nucleotide sequence: TGTGCCAGCAGCTTTCAAGATAGAGAGACCCAGTACTTC. As protein: CASSFQDRETQYF.